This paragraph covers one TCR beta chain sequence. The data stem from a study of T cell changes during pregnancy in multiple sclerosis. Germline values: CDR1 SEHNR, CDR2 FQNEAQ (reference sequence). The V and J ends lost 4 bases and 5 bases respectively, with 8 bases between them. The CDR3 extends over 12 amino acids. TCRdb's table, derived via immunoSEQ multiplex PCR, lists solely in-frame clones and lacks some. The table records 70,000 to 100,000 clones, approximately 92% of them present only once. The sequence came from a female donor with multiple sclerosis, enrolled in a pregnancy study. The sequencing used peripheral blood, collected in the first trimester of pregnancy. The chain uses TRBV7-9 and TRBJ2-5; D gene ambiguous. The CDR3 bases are TGTGCCAGCAGCTCAGCCGGGGAGACCCAGTACTTC. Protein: CASSSAGETQYF.